Sequencing of this TCR beta chain was carried out in a study of blood T cell repertoires in COVID-19. Germline loops: CDR1 KGHDR, CDR2 SFDVKD. Losses at the gene ends were 3 bases for V and 4 bases for J; bases not matched to a gene: 10. CDR3 length: 17 amino acids. Clinical histories supplied by participants themselves formed the basis of cohort assignment. Per the original methods: Amplification of reference gene primers provided the estimated nucleated cell counts. TCRdb's table, derived via immunoSEQ multiplex PCR, lists solely in-frame clones and lacks some. The V and J calls and clone size come from that table; D and trimming were worked out from the DNA. The sample comprises a few hundred thousand clones, 80% to 90% of which are singletons, and roughly 4.5% rests with the top ten.

The receptor was derived from a woman aged 25-40 years who had been exposed to COVID-19. The V call is TRBV24-1, the J call TRBJ2-3; 9 bases are a match to TRBD1. What was sequenced was PBMCs or T cells enriched from blood (not recorded which). DNA of the CDR3: TGTGCCACCAGTGATGGGGCTTCGGGACAGGGCTCAGATACGCAGTATTTT. Protein: CATSDGASGQGSDTQYF.